The 21 T cell receptor beta chains below come from one sample, sequenced in a study of OX40 agonist ivuxolimab in advanced cancers. Generated by immunoSEQ multiplex PCR, the TCRdb table keeps only in-frame clones and is missing some. Of 65,000 to 95,000 clones in the sample, roughly 87% are singletons; the top ten hold 0.19%. Sequencing was performed on CD4+ or CD8+ T cells sorted from blood, taken in a trial of the OX40 agonist ivuxolimab. Source of these receptors: an adult with an advanced solid tumor such as melanoma, head and neck, liver or kidney cancer.

The chain is built from TRBV5-1 and TRBJ2-1; D gene ambiguous. CDR3 length: 13 residues. CDR1 and CDR2 (germline): SGHRS, YFSETQ. V was trimmed by 5 bases and J by 3 bases, leaving 9 bases between them. The CDR3 sequence is CASRPDHYNEQFF. DNA of the CDR3: TGCGCCAGCAGACCCGACCACTACAATGAGCAGTTCTTC.

The chain recombines TRBV4-3 with TRBJ2-1; D is possibly TRBD2 (6 bases). The CDR3 totals 17 residues. V lost 2 bases and J 0 bases, leaving 14 bases between the germline ends. Germline values: CDR1 LGHNA, CDR2 YSLEER. The CDR3 DNA sequence: TGCGCCAGCAGCCAACAAGTGGGGGGTGGCTCCTACAATGAGCAGTTCTTC. Amino acids: CASSQQVGGGSYNEQFF.

The chain has TRBV19 and TRBJ2-5; 7 bases agree with TRBD1. Germline CDR1 is LNHDA and CDR2 is SQIVND (reference sequence). The V segment lost 3 bases and the J segment 1 base; nucleotides outside the gene matches: 5. The CDR3 loop spans 15 amino acids. CDR3 protein: CASSIAGTAQETQYF. CDR3 in DNA: TGTGCCAGTAGTATCGCCGGGACAGCCCAAGAGACCCAGTACTTC. Together with reference TRBV19 and TRBJ2-5, the CDR3 gives the full variable domain: DGGITQSPKYLFRKEGQNVTLSCEQNLNHDAMYWYRQDPGQGLRLIYYSQIVNDFQKGDIAEGYSVSREKKESFPLTVTSAQKNPTAFYLCASSIAGTAQETQYFGPGTRLLVL.

This clone has only a few counts. The J gene is TRBJ2-7, the V gene TRBV20-1, with a possible D match to TRBD1 (5 bases). V was cut by 4 bases and J by 3 bases, with 7 bases left in between. Germline V gene lookup returns CDR1 DFQATT and CDR2 SNEGSKA (reference sequence). CDR3 length: 11 amino acids. CDR3: CSAIGHYEQYV. The CDR3 DNA follows: TGCAGTGCTATAGGACACTACGAGCAGTACGTC.

The chain uses TRBV7-2 and TRBJ1-4; D possibly corresponds to TRBD1 (5 bases). CDR3 size: 14 residues. Trimming pared 1 base from V and 8 bases from J, leaving 11 bases between. The V gene's germline CDR1 is SGHTA and CDR2 FQGNSA. DNA for the CDR3: TGTGCCAGCAGCTTAGACCCCCGGGGGGAAAAACTGTTTTTT. Residues: CASSLDPRGEKLFF.

This chain connects TRBV5-1 to TRBJ2-6; tentatively, D is TRBD1 or TRBD2 (6 bases each). Germline CDR1 is SGHRS and CDR2 is YFSETQ. This CDR3 is built from 16 residues. The V end was cut by 3 bases, the J end by 2 bases, with 12 bases between. The DNA of the CDR3 is TGCGCCAGCAGCTCTGGGGGGCAGGCTGGGGCCAACGTCCTGACTTTC. This gives the protein CASSSGGQAGANVLTF.

The V gene is TRBV6-1, the J gene TRBJ2-1; no clear D gene. Trimming left V 9 bases short and J 4 bases short, with 13 bases between. The CDR3 length is 13 residues. Germline values: CDR1 MNHNS, CDR2 SASEGT. CDR3 protein: CASTSRTYNEQFF. CDR3 in DNA: TGTGCCAGTACAAGTCGCACTTACAATGAGCAGTTCTTC.

The DNA of the CDR3 is TGTGCCAGCAGTTCCCCCCGGGGACGGACAAATGAAAAACTGTTTTTT. Protein product: CASSSPRGRTNEKLFF. J is TRBJ1-4 and V is TRBV28, with TRBD1 as a possible D gene (5 bases). The V gene's germline CDR1 is MDHEN and CDR2 SYDVKM. The V end was cut by 4 bases, the J end by 5 bases, with 17 bases between. The CDR3 is made up of 16 amino acids.

The chain combines TRBV7-2 with TRBJ2-4; tentatively, D is TRBD1 (5 bases). The germline CDR1 and CDR2 sequences are SGHTA and FQGNSA. This CDR3 region has 14 residues. V was pared by 5 bases and J by 6 bases, with 14 bases between. CDR3 sequence (DNA): TGTGCCAGCAGCACAACATTGACAGTAAACATTCAGTACTTC. The encoded protein is CASSTTLTVNIQYF.

The chain couples TRBV4-3 to TRBJ1-5; D is undetermined. There are 18 residues in the CDR3. V shed 0 bases and J shed 0 bases, with 15 bases lying between them. The germline V gene has CDR1 LGHNA and CDR2 YSLEER. The CDR3, as DNA: TGCGCCAGCAGCCAAGAGGCGTACATTGGAGATAGCAATCAGCCCCAGCATTTT. It is translated as CASSQEAYIGDSNQPQHF.

The CDR3 here is CASSKQGVAQYF. CDR3 in DNA: TGTGCCAGCAGCAAACAGGGGGTGGCCCAGTACTTC. The chain uses TRBV7-2 and TRBJ2-5; 8 bases are a match to TRBD1. Germline V gene lookup returns CDR1 SGHTA and CDR2 FQGNSA. Unmatched junction bases numbered 5, after V lost 5 bases and J lost 9 bases. The CDR3 spans 12 residues.

The rearrangement uses TRBV7-6 and TRBJ1-5, with a tentative D call TRBD1 (6 bases). The CDR3 is 14 amino acids. V lost 3 bases and J lost 9, with 15 bases in between. Germline V CDR1 and CDR2: SGHVS, FNYEAQ. The CDR3 region is CASSLNTGTGPQHF. The CDR3 DNA follows: TGTGCCAGCAGCTTGAATACAGGGACGGGGCCCCAGCATTTT.

The rearrangement joins TRBV18 to TRBJ1-5; D perhaps matches TRBD1 (5 bases). The germline V gene has CDR1 KGHSH and CDR2 LQKENI. Trimming cost V 2 bases and J 3 bases, with 11 bases left between them. The CDR3 has 15 residues. CDR3 nucleotide sequence: TGTGCCAGCTCACCAAACGGGGCGTCCAATCAGCCCCAGCATTTT. It is translated as CASSPNGASNQPQHF.

This sequence joins TRBV7-6 and TRBJ2-3; D is tentatively TRBD1 or TRBD2 (7 bases each). V was clipped by 0 bases and J by 2 bases, with 27 bases between them. The CDR3 length is 21 residues. Germline V CDR1 and CDR2: SGHVS, FNYEAQ. The CDR3 DNA is TGTGCCAGCAGCTTAGCGAGCCTTAGCGGCCGTGGGAGGGGGCACACAGATACGCAGTATTTT. Amino acids: CASSLASLSGRGRGHTDTQYF.

The chain has TRBV2 and TRBJ1-2, with 8 bases lining up with TRBD1. J gave up 8 bases and V 4 bases, and 3 bases lay outside the gene matches. Germline-derived CDR1 and CDR2 are SNHLY and FYNNEI. The CDR3 has 12 residues. CDR3 nucleotide sequence: TGTGCCAGCAGTGGGACAGGGAGCGGCTACACCTTC. Its translation: CASSGTGSGYTF.

The chain is built from TRBV10-3 and TRBJ2-3; 11 positions agree with TRBD2. The trim removed 6 bases at V and 1 base at J, leaving 0 bases unmatched. This CDR3 comprises 14 residues. Germline V lookup: CDR1 ENHRY, CDR2 SYGVKD. In nucleotides, the CDR3 is TGTGCCATCAGGACTAGCGGGGGCACAGATACGCAGTATTTT. This encodes CAIRTSGGTDTQYF.

The chain has TRBV28 and TRBJ2-7; TRBD2 aligns across 13 bases. In germline, CDR1 is MDHEN, CDR2 SYDVKM. This CDR3 comprises 16 residues. V trimming: 6 bases; J trimming: 2 bases; junction bases outside the gene matches: 7. CDR3 coding DNA: TGTGCCAGCAGCCTGGCCGGGACTAGCGGGACCTACGAGCAGTACTTC. It is translated as CASSLAGTSGTYEQYF.

V gene TRBV5-1 combines with J gene TRBJ2-7; TRBD1 is a possible D gene (5 bases). Trimming pared 0 bases from V and 4 bases from J, leaving 17 bases between. Germline V CDR1 and CDR2: SGHRS, YFSETQ. The length of the CDR3 is 16 residues. CDR3 protein: CASSLGYANDRYEQYV. The CDR3 DNA reads TGCGCCAGCAGCTTGGGGTACGCTAACGACAGATACGAGCAGTACGTC.

The rearrangement uses TRBV5-6 and TRBJ2-7, with D possibly TRBD1 on 5 matching bases. The CDR3 covers 14 residues. Trimming removed 3 bases from V and 3 bases from J, with 13 bases in between. CDR1 is SGHDT, CDR2 YYEEEE, per germline. The CDR3 DNA sequence: TGTGCCAGCAGCTCCCCGGACATAAACTACGAGCAGTACTTC. This sequence encodes CASSSPDINYEQYF.

The chain recombines TRBV7-3 with TRBJ2-3, with a possible D match to TRBD1 (5 bases). The germline gives CDR1 SGHTA, CDR2 FQGTGA. This CDR3 region has 17 residues. Between the trimmed V and J ends, which lost 1 base and 2 bases, there was a span of 16 bases. The CDR3 reads CASSLMASDTFTDTQYF. CDR3 sequence (DNA): TGTGCCAGCAGCTTAATGGCCTCGGACACTTTCACAGATACGCAGTATTTT.

The chain couples TRBV6-1 to TRBJ2-1, with D hard to call. V lost 3 bases to trimming and J lost 5 bases, with 8 bases between them. Germline loops: CDR1 MNHNS, CDR2 SASEGT. CDR3 length: 13 residues. CDR3 sequence (DNA): TGTGCCAGCAGTGAGTTTCCGGACAATGAGCAGTTCTTC. As protein: CASSEFPDNEQFF.